This T cell receptor (beta chain) was profiled in a study of cytomegalovirus exposure and HLA in healthy donors. The PCR made use of 60 Vbeta and 13 Jbeta primers. The repertoire was sequenced with immunoSEQ multiplex PCR; TCRdb's copy has only in-frame clones and lacks some. The sample has approximately 120,000 clones; 70% to 80% are singletons. Trimming removed 3 bases at V and 2 bases at J, with 4 bases between. Germline values: CDR1 MNHNS, CDR2 SASEGT. There are 12 residues in the CDR3. Sequenced material: PBMCs. The V and J genes are TRBV6-1 and TRBJ1-1; D not resolved. The TCR originated in a young man in good health and CMV-seronegative. In DNA form, the CDR3 reads TGTGCCAGCAGTGAGTCAAACACTGAAGCTTTCTTT. This gives the protein CASSESNTEAFF.